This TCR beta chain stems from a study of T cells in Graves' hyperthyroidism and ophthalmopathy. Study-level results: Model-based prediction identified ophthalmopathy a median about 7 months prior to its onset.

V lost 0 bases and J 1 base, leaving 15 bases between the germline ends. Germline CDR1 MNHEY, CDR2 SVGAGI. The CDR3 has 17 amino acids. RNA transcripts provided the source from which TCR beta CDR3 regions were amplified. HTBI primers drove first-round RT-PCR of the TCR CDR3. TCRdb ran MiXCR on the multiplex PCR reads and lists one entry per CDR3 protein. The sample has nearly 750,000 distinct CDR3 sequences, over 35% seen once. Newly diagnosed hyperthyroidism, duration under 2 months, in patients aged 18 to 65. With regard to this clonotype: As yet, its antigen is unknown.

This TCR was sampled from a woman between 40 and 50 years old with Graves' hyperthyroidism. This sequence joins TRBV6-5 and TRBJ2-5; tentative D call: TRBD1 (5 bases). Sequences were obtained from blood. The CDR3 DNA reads TGTGCCAGCAGTTACTCGAGGTTACAGGCGCTCCAAGAGACCCAGTACTTC. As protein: CASSYSRLQALQETQYF.